Reported below is one T cell receptor beta chain. Assignment of participants to cohorts was predicated upon participant-reported clinical history. In germline, CDR1 is KGHSH, CDR2 LQKENI. The ends were cut back, 3 bases at V and 5 bases at J, with 16 bases in the middle. The CDR3 is 16 amino acids. This entry belongs to a study of blood T cell repertoires in COVID-19. As processed by the authors: Estimation of nucleated cell counts was performed using reference gene primer amplification. The data were produced by immunoSEQ multiplex PCR, yet TCRdb's version contains in-frame clones alone and is incomplete. V and J calls plus clone size are reproduced from that table; the DNA served to infer D and trimming. The sample shows 430,000 or so clones, approximately 88% of them seen only once.

The receptor was derived from a woman in her thirties or forties who had recovered from COVID-19. The V gene is TRBV18, the J gene TRBJ1-4, with D perhaps matching TRBD1 (5 bases). Source material: PBMCs or T cells enriched from blood (not recorded which). This CDR3 is CASSPWGKGSNEKLFF. The CDR3 DNA reads as TGTGCCAGCTCACCCTGGGGAAAGGGGTCCAATGAAAAACTGTTTTTT.